A selection of T cell receptor beta chains follows, all from one sample in a study of blood T cell repertoires in COVID-19. Here immunoSEQ multiplex PCR was the method, and the copy in TCRdb shows in-frame clones only, minus some. This table has 120,000 to 150,000 clones, approximately 88% appearing once. Sequencing was carried out using PBMCs or T cells enriched from blood (not recorded which). The receptors were gathered from a woman aged 25-40 years with acute COVID-19. The conserved cysteine and the conserved F or W are not part of the CDR3 here. Fields, in order: V gene, J gene, CDR3 protein.

>TRBV15|TRBJ2-7
ATSRELASHEQY
>TRBV9|TRBJ2-1
ASSVASYNEQF
>TRBV12-3/TRBV12-4|TRBJ2-7
ASSLSDTYEQY
>TRBV7-8|TRBJ1-5
ASSNRRGNNQPQH
>TRBV18|TRBJ1-5
ASSTQGQEPQH
>TRBV10-3|TRBJ2-2
AISEGAGGPDTGELF
>TRBV11-3|TRBJ2-5
ASSLSGSKGETQY
>TRBV24-1|TRBJ2-3
ATLTSGRGTDTQY
>TRBV19|TRBJ1-2
ASSPEAGYRYYGYT
>TRBV5-4|TRBJ1-1
ASSSPDPGQGVDTEAF
>TRBV19|TRBJ2-6
ASSTQGSGANVLT
>TRBV7-2|TRBJ1-2
ASSLTTGSATNYGYT
>TRBV30|TRBJ2-5
ASSGQIKETQY
>TRBV28|TRBJ2-7
ASSLPGLAGVYEQY
>TRBV6-5|TRBJ1-5
ASRNAQGGNQPQH
>TRBV6-5|TRBJ2-5
ASRTGLAGETQY
>TRBV29-1|TRBJ2-7
SVEGFTAGGLSYEQY
>TRBV6-5|TRBJ2-5
ASSLTIAQETQY
>TRBV5-6|TRBJ2-1
ASSAFNEQF
>TRBV10-3|TRBJ1-2
AITATGNGYT
>TRBV10-3|TRBJ2-1
AISAGTGSNNEQF
>TRBV14|TRBJ1-1
ASRSLGGNTEAF
>TRBV9|TRBJ1-6
ASSVEGDRSPLH
>TRBV28|TRBJ1-1
ASSPAGAGPNTEAF
>TRBV2|TRBJ1-3
ASIAGVGNTIY
>TRBV11-2|TRBJ1-2
ASSSSRGTVYGYT
>TRBV20-1|TRBJ1-2
SAPFNYGYT
>TRBV28|TRBJ2-3
ASSLGASGATDTQY
>TRBV4-2|TRBJ1-6
ASSQAQGVWDSPLH
>TRBV9|TRBJ1-1
ASSPSQGGTEAF
>TRBV2|TRBJ2-1
ASSTTRNEQF
>TRBV2|TRBJ1-3
ASSVVFVGNTIY
>TRBV7-9|TRBJ2-2
ASSVNLGINTGELF
>TRBV21-1|TRBJ2-2
ASRKSVLRDRVNTGELF
>TRBV11-1|TRBJ1-1
ASSLSGGNTEAF
>TRBV3-1/TRBV3-2|TRBJ2-1
ASSQGSAGGLYNEQF
>TRBV27|TRBJ1-3
ASRDRVGNTIY
>TRBV19|TRBJ2-3
ASTLASGRSDTQY
>TRBV12-5|TRBJ1-2
ASGSEEGYT
>TRBV7-2|TRBJ2-7
ASSPSSGLSYEQY
>TRBV5-1|TRBJ1-1
ASSRTDRENTEAF
>TRBV5-1|TRBJ2-1
ASTVQGAGNEQF
>TRBV15|TRBJ2-1
ATSRAKGYGDEQF
>TRBV12-3/TRBV12-4|TRBJ1-1
ASSAVMNTEAF
>TRBV6-4|TRBJ2-7
ASSDRSSGSYSSYEQY
>TRBV6-2/TRBV6-3|TRBJ2-7
ASSKLKSKY
>TRBV5-1|TRBJ2-3
ASSLGRAADTQY
>TRBV7-2|TRBJ2-2
ASSPSSGTGELF
>TRBV27|TRBJ2-7
ASSLSVASDYEQY
>TRBV19|TRBJ1-5
ASTQSDQPQH
>TRBV6-5|TRBJ1-5
ASSYGQGYQPQH
>TRBV11-2|TRBJ2-7
ASRPLATYEQY
>TRBV5-6|TRBJ2-3
ASSAGPSTDTQY
>TRBV5-6|TRBJ2-7
ASSQGGSTYEQY
>TRBV28|TRBJ1-2
ASSSTGTYGYT
>TRBV28|TRBJ2-7
ASSLGGVY